Given below is one T cell receptor beta chain in context. No antigen is known for it. The germline V gene has CDR1 SGHDT and CDR2 YYEEEE. The CDR3 has 14 amino acids. Trimming took 2 bases from V and 3 from J, leaving 9 bases between them. Each population that was sorted was more than 95% pure. The data derive from a study of beta chain features in type 1 diabetes. General study results and limits: Moderate yet significant TCRB CDR3 shortening was seen in Type 1 diabetes patients in all four CD4+ subsets. Within patients, naive, central memory and Treg TCRB repertoires seemed more similar than within healthy donors.

cDNA synthesis used the whole RNA isolate, giving expressed TCRB sequences. Only in-frame clones appear in the TCRdb table, and some are missing; sequencing was by immunoSEQ multiplex PCR. The sample carries some 360,000 clones, over 8.5% recorded once. Input material: central memory CD4+ T cells from blood. This sequence originates from a man between 25 and 39 years old with type 1 diabetes. V is TRBV5-6 and J is TRBJ2-1; possibly TRBD1 for D (6 bases). CDR3 sequence (DNA): TGTGCCAGCAGCTTCGGACAGATCTACAATGAGCAGTTCTTC. Translated: CASSFGQIYNEQFF.